The 16 T cell receptor beta chains below all came from one sample that was sequenced in a study of blood T cell repertoires in COVID-19. Generated by immunoSEQ multiplex PCR, the TCRdb table keeps only in-frame clones and is missing some. The sample records about 310,000 clones, more than 70% being singletons. The specimen sequenced was peripheral blood. Receptors originate from a woman aged 45-60 years who had recovered from COVID-19.

A few counts support this clone. The chain links TRBV5-4 to TRBJ2-1, with 9 bases lining up with TRBD2. With V trimmed by 1 base and J by 7 bases, 9 bases remained unmatched. CDR3 length: 16 residues. The V gene's germline CDR1 is SGHNT and CDR2 YYREEE (reference sequence). CDR3 in amino acids: CASSLFRGRGRNEQFF. The CDR3 DNA reads TGTGCCAGCAGCTTGTTTCGCGGGAGGGGGAGGAATGAGCAGTTCTTC.

This clone was observed a single time. The chain recombines TRBV7-2 with TRBJ2-7; D may be TRBD1 (5 bases). Germline CDR1 and CDR2: SGHTA and FQGNSA. This CDR3 comprises 14 residues. V shed 4 bases and J shed 6 bases, with 16 bases lying between them. The CDR3 protein is CASSSTGSGTEQYF. For the CDR3, the DNA is TGTGCCAGCAGCTCCACAGGATCAGGAACCGAGCAGTACTTC.

Turning to this clone: The junction does not match germline at one end; this may be a read error. The rearrangement links TRBV2 to TRBJ2-7, with D perhaps matching TRBD1 (6 bases). The CDR3 runs 15 residues. The germline V gene encodes CDR1 SNHLY and CDR2 FYNNEI. The CDR3 DNA reads as TGTACCAGCATGGCTGGGCCAGGGGATTGGTACGAGCAGTACTTC. This gives the protein CTSMAGPGDWYEQYF.

The gene calls are TRBV6-2 or TRBV6-3 and TRBJ2-3; 8 bases fit TRBD2. The CDR3 has 14 amino acids. CDR1 and CDR2 (germline): MNHEY, SVGEGT. Trimming at V came to 6 bases and at J to 2 bases, leaving 4 bases not matched to a gene. The CDR3 DNA is TGTGCCAGCAGCCCGGGGGGGTTCACAGATACGCAGTATTTT. This codes for CASSPGGFTDTQYF.

The chain is built from TRBV30 and TRBJ1-6, with 7 bases identical to TRBD1. CDR1 is GTSNPN, CDR2 SVGIG, per germline (reference sequence). The J segment lost 7 bases and the V segment lost 2 bases, leaving 2 bases of the junction unmatched. The CDR3 totals 13 residues. CDR3 in DNA: TGTGCCTGGAGTATACAGGGGAATTCACCCCTCCACTTT. Protein sequence: CAWSIQGNSPLHF.

The chain's CDR3 is CAISESVGLQETQYF. The CDR3 DNA reads as TGTGCCATCAGTGAGTCCGTCGGTTTACAAGAGACCCAGTACTTC. The chain employs TRBV10-3 and TRBJ2-5; D is ambiguous. The CDR3 is 15 amino acids. Germline CDR1 and CDR2: ENHRY and SYGVKD. V was trimmed by 0 bases and J by 2 bases, leaving 10 bases between them.

This clone has just one count. Distinct nucleotide sequences in the sample also encode this CDR3. The rearrangement links TRBV12-3 or TRBV12-4 to TRBJ2-5; perhaps TRBD2 as D (6 bases). CDR3 length: 12 amino acids. With 3 bases removed from V and 4 bases from J, the gap between germline ends came to 6 bases. The CDR3 region is CASSFGGETQYF. CDR3 bases: TGTGCCAGCAGTTTCGGGGGAGAGACCCAGTACTTC.

The V and J genes are TRBV25-1 and TRBJ1-4; D call uncertain. Trimming took 3 bases from V and 14 from J, leaving 10 bases between them. The CDR3 is made up of 11 amino acids. Germline CDR1 MGHDK, CDR2 SYGVNS. CDR3 in amino acids: CASSDGGMLFF. CDR3 coding DNA: TGTGCCAGCAGTGATGGAGGGATGCTGTTTTTT.

This clone was found a few times. The chain combines TRBV28 with TRBJ2-1; the match to TRBD2 covers 10 bases. The trim removed 6 bases at V and 3 bases at J, leaving 8 bases unmatched. The germline V gene encodes CDR1 MDHEN and CDR2 SYDVKM. The CDR3 is made up of 16 amino acids. The CDR3 coding sequence is TGTGCCAGCAGAAACAAGGGACTAGCGTACTACAATGAGCAGTTCTTC. This encodes CASRNKGLAYYNEQFF.

V is TRBV27 and J is TRBJ2-1; tentatively, D is TRBD2 (5 bases). The germline V gene has CDR1 MNHEY and CDR2 SMNVEV (reference sequence). The CDR3 sequence is 12 residues long. V dropped 5 bases and J dropped 5 bases, with 7 bases sitting between them. The chain's CDR3 is CASSARDNEQFF. The CDR3 bases are TGTGCCAGCAGTGCGCGGGACAATGAGCAGTTCTTC.

This clone turned up a few times. This chain links TRBV3-1 (or the pseudogene TRBV3-2) with TRBJ1-6; D is ambiguous. The CDR3 sequence is 14 residues long. Trimming shortened V by 1 base and J by 10 bases, and 11 bases separated the two germline ends. Germline V gene lookup returns CDR1 LGHDT and CDR2 YNNKEL (reference sequence). CDR3 amino acids: CASSQGEVRSPLHF. The CDR3 DNA reads TGTGCCAGCAGCCAAGGGGAGGTGAGGTCACCCCTCCACTTT.

The genes are TRBV7-2 and TRBJ2-3; 13 bases agree with TRBD2. This CDR3 spans 18 amino acids. The germline gives CDR1 SGHTA, CDR2 FQGNSA. With V trimmed by 1 base and J by 2 bases, 6 bases remained unmatched. The CDR3 DNA is TGTGCCAGCAGCTTAGTGGGACTAGCGGGGCGGATCACAGATACGCAGTATTTT. Translating gives CASSLVGLAGRITDTQYF.

The rearrangement uses TRBV28 and TRBJ1-2; D not certain. The germline V and J ends were trimmed by 1 base and 4 bases, with 7 bases remaining between them. CDR1 and CDR2 from the germline V gene are MDHEN and SYDVKM. The CDR3 runs 13 residues. The DNA for the CDR3 is TGTGCCAGCAGTTTATCCGGGTTCTATGGCTACACCTTC. As protein: CASSLSGFYGYTF.

The V and J genes are TRBV19 and TRBJ2-1; 7 bases align to TRBD1. Trimming took 1 base from V and 10 from J; bases not matched to a gene: 10. The CDR3 totals 15 residues. The germline V gene has CDR1 LNHDA and CDR2 SQIVND (reference sequence). The CDR3 loop reads CASSIGPGGSREQFF. DNA for the CDR3: TGTGCCAGTAGTATAGGGCCAGGGGGATCCCGAGAGCAGTTCTTC.

The V and J genes are TRBV28 and TRBJ2-1; maybe TRBD2 (5 bases). The germline gives CDR1 MDHEN, CDR2 SYDVKM. This CDR3 has 15 residues. The V end lost 9 bases, the J end lost 0 bases, and 15 bases lay between the germline ends. CDR3 in amino acids: CASSKAGPSYNEQFF. The CDR3 region has the DNA TGTGCCAGTTCGAAGGCGGGTCCCTCCTACAATGAGCAGTTCTTC.

J is TRBJ2-7 and V is TRBV18, with D possibly matching TRBD1 (5 bases). This CDR3 comprises 15 residues. Per germline, CDR1 KGHSH and CDR2 LQKENI. V gave up 0 bases and J gave up 0 bases, with 9 bases separating them. CDR3 DNA: TGTGCCAGCTCACCACCCAGGACAAACTCCTACGAGCAGTACTTC. This encodes CASSPPRTNSYEQYF.